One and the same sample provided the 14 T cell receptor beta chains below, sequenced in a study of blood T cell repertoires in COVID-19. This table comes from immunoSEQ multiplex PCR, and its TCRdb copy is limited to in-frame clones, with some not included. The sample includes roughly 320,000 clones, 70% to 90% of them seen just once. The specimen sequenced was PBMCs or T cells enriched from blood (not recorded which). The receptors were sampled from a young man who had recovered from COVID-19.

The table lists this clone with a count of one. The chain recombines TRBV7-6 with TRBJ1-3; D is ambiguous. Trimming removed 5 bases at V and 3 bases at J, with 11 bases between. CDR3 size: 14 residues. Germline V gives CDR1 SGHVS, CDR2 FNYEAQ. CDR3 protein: CASSRENLGNTIYF. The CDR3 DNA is TGTGCCAGCAGCCGTGAGAACCTTGGAAACACCATATATTTT.

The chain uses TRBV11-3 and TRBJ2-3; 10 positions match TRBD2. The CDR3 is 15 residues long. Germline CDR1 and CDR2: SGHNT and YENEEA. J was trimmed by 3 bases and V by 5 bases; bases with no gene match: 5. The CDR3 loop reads CASSQSGRATDTQYF. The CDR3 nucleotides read TGTGCCAGCAGCCAAAGCGGGAGGGCGACAGATACGCAGTATTTT. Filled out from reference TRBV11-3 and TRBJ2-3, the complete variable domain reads EAGVVQSPRYKIIEKKQPVAFWCNPISGHNTLYWYLQNLGQGPELLIRYENEEAVDDSQLPKDRFSAERLKGVDSTLKIQPAELGDSAVYLCASSQSGRATDTQYFGPGTRLTVL.

As DNA, the CDR3 is TGTGCCACCAGTCCAGGTTTTAACTATGGCTACACCTTC. Its translation is CATSPGFNYGYTF. The rearrangement joins TRBV24-1 to TRBJ1-2; no definite D call. The CDR3 has 13 residues. Germline lookup yields CDR1 KGHDR and CDR2 SFDVKD. The V end lost 6 bases, the J end lost 1 base, and 8 bases lay between the germline ends.

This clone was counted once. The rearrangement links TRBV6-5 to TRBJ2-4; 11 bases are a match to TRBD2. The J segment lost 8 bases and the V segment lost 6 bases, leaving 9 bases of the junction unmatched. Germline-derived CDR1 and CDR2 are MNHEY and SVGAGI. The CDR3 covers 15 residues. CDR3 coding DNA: TGTGCCAGCAGCTTTAGCGGGGGGGCGGCGGACATTCAGTACTTC. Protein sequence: CASSFSGGAADIQYF.

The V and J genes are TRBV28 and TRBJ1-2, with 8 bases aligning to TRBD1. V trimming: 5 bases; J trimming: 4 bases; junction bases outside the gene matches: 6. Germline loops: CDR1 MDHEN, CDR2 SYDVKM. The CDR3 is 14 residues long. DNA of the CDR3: TGTGCCAGCAGTCCAGGGGGCAAGGGCTATGGCTACACCTTC. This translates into CASSPGGKGYGYTF.

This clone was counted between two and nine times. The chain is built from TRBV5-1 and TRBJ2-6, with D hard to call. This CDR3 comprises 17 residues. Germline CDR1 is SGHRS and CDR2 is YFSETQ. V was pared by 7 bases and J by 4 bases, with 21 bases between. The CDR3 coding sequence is TGCGCCAGCCAACTCACCCCCCCCTCTCTGGGGGCCAACGTCCTGACTTTC. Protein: CASQLTPPSLGANVLTF. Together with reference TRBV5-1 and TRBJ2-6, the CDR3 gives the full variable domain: KAGVTQTPRYLIKTRGQQVTLSCSPISGHRSVSWYQQTPGQGLQFLFEYFSETQRNKGNFPGRFSGRQFSNSRSEMNVSTLELGDSALYLCASQLTPPSLGANVLTFGAGSRLTVL.

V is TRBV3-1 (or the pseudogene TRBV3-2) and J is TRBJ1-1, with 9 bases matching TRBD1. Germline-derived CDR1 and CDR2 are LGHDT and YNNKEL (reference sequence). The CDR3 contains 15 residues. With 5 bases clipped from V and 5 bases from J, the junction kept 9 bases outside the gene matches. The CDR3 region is CASSWGQGSGTEAFF. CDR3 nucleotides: TGTGCCAGCAGCTGGGGACAGGGCTCTGGGACTGAAGCTTTCTTT.

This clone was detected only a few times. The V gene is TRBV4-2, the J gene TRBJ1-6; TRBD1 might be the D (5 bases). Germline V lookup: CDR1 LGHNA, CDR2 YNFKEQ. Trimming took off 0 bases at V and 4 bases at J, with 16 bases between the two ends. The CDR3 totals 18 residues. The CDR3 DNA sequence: TGTGCCAGCAGCCAAGATGCGGCGGTGACAGATTATAATTCACCCCTCCACTTT. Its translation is CASSQDAAVTDYNSPLHF.

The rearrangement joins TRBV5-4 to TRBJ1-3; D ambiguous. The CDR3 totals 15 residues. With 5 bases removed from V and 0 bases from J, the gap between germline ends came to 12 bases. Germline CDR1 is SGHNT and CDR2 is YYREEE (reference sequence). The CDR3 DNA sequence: TGTGCCAGCAGTCAGACACCGAGCTCTGGAAACACCATATATTTT. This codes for CASSQTPSSGNTIYF.

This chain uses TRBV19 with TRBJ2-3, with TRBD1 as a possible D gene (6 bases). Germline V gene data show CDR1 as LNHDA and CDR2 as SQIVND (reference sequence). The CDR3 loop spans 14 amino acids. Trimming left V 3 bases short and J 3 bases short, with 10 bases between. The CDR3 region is CASSITGTTDTQYF. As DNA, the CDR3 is TGTGCCAGTAGTATCACAGGGACAACAGATACGCAGTATTTT. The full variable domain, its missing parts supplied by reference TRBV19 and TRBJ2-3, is DGGITQSPKYLFRKEGQNVTLSCEQNLNHDAMYWYRQDPGQGLRLIYYSQIVNDFQKGDIAEGYSVSREKKESFPLTVTSAQKNPTAFYLCASSITGTTDTQYFGPGTRLTVL.

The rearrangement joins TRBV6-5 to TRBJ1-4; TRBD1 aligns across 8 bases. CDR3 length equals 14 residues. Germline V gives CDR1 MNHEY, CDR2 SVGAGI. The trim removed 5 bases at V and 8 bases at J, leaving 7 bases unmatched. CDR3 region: CASSRTGSSEKLFF. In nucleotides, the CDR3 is TGTGCCAGCAGTCGGACAGGGTCTTCAGAAAAACTGTTTTTT.

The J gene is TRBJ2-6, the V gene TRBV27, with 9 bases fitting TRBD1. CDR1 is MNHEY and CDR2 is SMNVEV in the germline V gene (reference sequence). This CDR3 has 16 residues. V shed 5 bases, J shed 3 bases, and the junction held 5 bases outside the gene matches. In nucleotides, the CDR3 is TGTGCCAGCAGTGACCGGACAGGGGTTGGGGCCAACGTCCTGACTTTC. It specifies CASSDRTGVGANVLTF.

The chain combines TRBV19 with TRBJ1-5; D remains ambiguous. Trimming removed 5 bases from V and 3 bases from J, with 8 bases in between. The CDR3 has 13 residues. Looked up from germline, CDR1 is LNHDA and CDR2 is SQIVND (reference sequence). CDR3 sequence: CASSVSLNQPQHF. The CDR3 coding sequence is TGTGCCAGTAGTGTAAGCCTCAATCAGCCCCAGCATTTT.

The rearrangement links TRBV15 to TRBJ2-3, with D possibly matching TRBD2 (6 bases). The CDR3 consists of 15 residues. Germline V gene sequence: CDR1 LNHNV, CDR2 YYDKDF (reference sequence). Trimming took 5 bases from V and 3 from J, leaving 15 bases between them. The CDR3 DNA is TGTGCCACCAGCCCTAAAACCCTAGCGACAGATACGCAGTATTTT. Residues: CATSPKTLATDTQYF.